The T cell receptor beta chain under discussion was sequenced for a study of cytomegalovirus exposure and HLA in healthy donors. The CDR3 sequence is 14 residues long. Germline CDR1 SNHLY, CDR2 FYNNEI. V gave up 6 bases and J gave up 2 bases, with 13 bases separating them. The PCR ran on 60 Vbeta and 13 Jbeta primers. Data came from immunoSEQ multiplex PCR; TCRdb stores just in-frame clones and leaves some out. The table has about 150,000 clones, over 75% seen once. The clonotype was recovered from a male donor in good health and CMV-seronegative. The V call is TRBV2, the J call TRBJ1-2, with D hard to call. The sequenced sample was PBMCs. This CDR3 is CASRYEGTNYGYTF. CDR3 bases: TGTGCCAGCAGATATGAGGGAACCAACTATGGCTACACCTTC.